Shown below are 32 T cell receptor beta chains from a single sample sequenced in a study of early T cells in non-severe SARS-CoV-2 infection. Using its own MiXCR run on the 5' RACE reads, TCRdb lists one record per CDR3 protein. The data contain more than 65,000 distinct CDR3 sequences, approximately 13% of them singletons. Sequenced sample: whole blood. The source of these receptors is an adult who was a healthcare worker with PCR-confirmed SARS-CoV-2 infection or an uninfected control (not recorded which).

This chain joins TRBV20-1 and TRBJ2-1; 10 nucleotides align to TRBD2. The CDR3 length is 14 residues. With 5 bases clipped from V and 7 bases from J, the junction kept 8 bases outside the gene matches. Germline-derived CDR1 and CDR2 are DFQATT and SNEGSKA (reference sequence). CDR3 region: CSAPQGLAKNEQFF. The CDR3 region has the DNA TGCAGTGCTCCGCAGGGACTAGCGAAAAATGAGCAGTTCTTC.

The chain carries TRBV4-1 and TRBJ1-4; possible D gene TRBD1, 5 bases. The CDR3 is 15 residues long. Trimming pared 1 base from V and 8 bases from J, leaving 14 bases between. Germline V gene data show CDR1 as MGHRA and CDR2 as YSYEKL. The CDR3 sequence: CASSQVGAGREKLFF. CDR3 DNA sequence: TGCGCCAGCAGCCAAGTCGGGGCGGGACGCGAAAAACTGTTTTTT.

This clonotype was recorded many times. The gene calls are TRBV7-6 and TRBJ2-7; 7 bases line up with TRBD2. V lost 5 bases to trimming and J lost 6 bases; unmatched junction nucleotides: 16. This CDR3 contains 16 residues. Germline V gene data show CDR1 as SGHVS and CDR2 as FNYEAQ. This CDR3 reads CASSRGPSGQAGEQYF. CDR3 bases: TGTGCCAGCAGCCGAGGCCCTAGCGGCCAGGCCGGCGAGCAGTACTTC.

This clonotype was recorded a few times. The chain uses TRBV27 and TRBJ2-7; unclear D gene. CDR1 is MNHEY, CDR2 SMNVEV, per germline (reference sequence). This CDR3 is built from 15 residues. V lost 6 bases and J lost 0, with 15 bases in between. CDR3 residues: CASSPLGLSSYEQYF. The CDR3 region has the DNA TGTGCCAGCAGCCCTTTGGGCCTGAGCTCCTACGAGCAGTACTTC.

This clonotype has just a few counts. This chain links TRBV6-1 with TRBJ2-5; a possible D gene is TRBD1 (6 bases). Trimming cost V 5 bases and J 2 bases, with 15 bases left between them. The CDR3 runs 15 residues. Looked up from germline, CDR1 is MNHNS and CDR2 is SASEGT. CDR3 residues: CASSRTRQEQETQYF. The CDR3 DNA reads as TGTGCCAGCAGTCGAACCCGACAGGAACAAGAGACCCAGTACTTC.

The gene calls are TRBV27 and TRBJ1-2, with D unresolved. Germline V gene lookup returns CDR1 MNHEY and CDR2 SMNVEV (reference sequence). Trimming removed 3 bases at V and 8 bases at J, with 13 bases between. This CDR3 comprises 13 residues. CDR3 nucleotides: TGTGCCAGCAGTTTCCGGTCCCAGAGGGGCTACACCTTC. It yields the protein CASSFRSQRGYTF.

The gene calls are TRBV9 and TRBJ2-7; D is unclear. This CDR3 contains 14 residues. V was trimmed by 4 bases and J by 3 bases, leaving 14 bases between them. Germline CDR1 and CDR2: SGDLS and YYNGEE. CDR3 sequence reads: CASSPSLVRYEQYF. CDR3 bases: TGTGCCAGCAGCCCATCACTGGTTCGCTACGAGCAGTACTTC.

There are a few counts of this clonotype. This chain joins TRBV12-3 or TRBV12-4 and TRBJ2-5; D gene uncertain. The V gene lost 7 bases and the J gene lost 5 bases, with 11 bases spanning the gap. The CDR3 runs to 12 residues. CDR3: CASTLYPETQYF. The CDR3 nucleotides are TGTGCCAGCACCCTTTACCCGGAGACCCAGTACTTC.

The chain joins TRBV5-6 to TRBJ1-6; 7 bases line up with TRBD1. V trimming: 5 bases; J trimming: 7 bases; junction bases outside the gene matches: 3. Germline loops: CDR1 SGHDT, CDR2 YYEEEE. The CDR3 loop spans 13 amino acids. CDR3 bases: TGTGCCAGCAGAGGGGGCTGGAATTCACCCCTCCACTTT. Translation gives CASRGGWNSPLHF.

Concerning this clonotype: Sequence at one end of the junction differs from germline and may be a read error. The chain has TRBV10-3 and TRBJ2-1; possibly TRBD1 for D (6 bases). Per the germline V gene, CDR1 is ENHRY and CDR2 is SYGVKD. The CDR3 has 13 residues. The CDR3 loop reads CAIRSTGYNEQSF. The CDR3 bases are TGTGCCATCAGATCCACAGGGTACAATGAGCAGTCCTTC.

Ten or more counts support this clonotype. This chain joins TRBV9 and TRBJ2-1; TRBD1 aligns across 11 bases. Germline-derived CDR1 and CDR2 are SGDLS and YYNGEE. This CDR3 comprises 16 residues. The V and J ends lost 3 bases and 12 bases, in that order; junction bases with no gene match: 14. Here the CDR3 reads CASSEEGQGDLTGQFF. The CDR3 bases are TGTGCCAGCAGCGAGGAGGGACAGGGGGACCTTACAGGGCAGTTCTTC.

This clonotype was recorded at least ten times. This sequence joins TRBV5-4 and TRBJ2-1; the D gene is possibly TRBD2 (5 bases). CDR3 length: 16 amino acids. The V gene lost 2 bases and the J gene lost 0 bases, with 12 bases spanning the gap. Germline V gene sequence: CDR1 SGHNT, CDR2 YYREEE (reference sequence). This CDR3 is CASSFWAGSSYNEQFF. The CDR3 coding sequence is TGTGCCAGCAGCTTTTGGGCGGGTAGCTCCTACAATGAGCAGTTCTTC.

This clonotype was observed a few times. The rearrangement links TRBV28 to TRBJ1-5; D may be TRBD1 (5 bases). Germline CDR1 and CDR2: MDHEN and SYDVKM. The CDR3 length is 12 residues. V lost 6 bases, J lost 5 bases, and 8 bases lay in between. The CDR3 loop is CASSPGYQPQHF. In DNA form, the CDR3 reads TGTGCCAGCAGCCCAGGGTATCAGCCCCAGCATTTT.

This clonotype appeared many times. V and J are TRBV4-1 and TRBJ2-3, with 8 bases lining up with TRBD2. J gave up 2 bases and V 2 bases, and 6 bases lay outside the gene matches. The length of the CDR3 is 16 residues. Per germline, CDR1 MGHRA and CDR2 YSYEKL. The CDR3 here is CASSQRLALNTDTQYF. CDR3 DNA sequence: TGCGCCAGCAGCCAAAGACTAGCGCTAAACACAGATACGCAGTATTTT.

The sample holds many counts of this clonotype. This sequence joins TRBV20-1 and TRBJ2-1; 9 bases map to TRBD2. The V gene's germline CDR1 is DFQATT and CDR2 SNEGSKA (reference sequence). The V and J ends lost 4 bases and 6 bases, in that order; junction bases with no gene match: 7. The CDR3 has 14 residues. The CDR3 DNA follows: TGCAGTGCTATCGTGGGGACTAGCACCAATGAGCAGTTCTTC. It codes for CSAIVGTSTNEQFF.

This clonotype was seen only once. Just one base apart from a much larger clone, this may be a read error. This chain links TRBV5-1 with TRBJ1-1; D call uncertain. CDR3 length: 13 amino acids. Germline V gene data show CDR1 as SGHRS and CDR2 as YFSETQ. CDR3: CAGSLRVTSEAFF. The CDR3 nucleotides are TGCGCCGGCAGCTTGCGGGTAACCTCCGAAGCTTTCTTT. The whole variable domain, remainder taken from reference TRBV5-1 and TRBJ1-1, is KAGVTQTPRYLIKTRGQQVTLSCSPISGHRSVSWYQQTPGQGLQFLFEYFSETQRNKGNFPGRFSGRQFSNSRSEMNVSTLELGDSALYLCAGSLRVTSEAFFGQGTRLTVV.

This clonotype was detected only a few times. V is TRBV14 and J is TRBJ2-7; 8 bases fit TRBD2. Germline lookup yields CDR1 SGHDN and CDR2 FVKESK. The J segment lost 7 bases and the V segment lost 2 bases, leaving 19 bases of the junction unmatched. CDR3 size: 18 residues. This CDR3 reads CASSQLPDSQREKPEQYF. CDR3 sequence (DNA): TGTGCCAGCAGCCAACTCCCGGACTCTCAGCGGGAGAAACCTGAGCAGTACTTC. The variable domain in full, with the rest retrieved from reference TRBV14 and TRBJ2-7, is EAGVTQFPSHSVIEKGQTVTLRCDPISGHDNLYWYRRVMGKEIKFLLHFVKESKQDESGMPNNRFLAERTGGTYSTLKVQPAELEDSGVYFCASSQLPDSQREKPEQYFGPGTRLTVT.

On this clonotype: Given a much more abundant clone one base away, this may be a read error. This chain uses TRBV28 with TRBJ2-7, with 8 nucleotides matching TRBD1. The CDR3 is 13 residues long. Per germline, CDR1 MDHEN and CDR2 SYDVKM. DNA for the CDR3: TGTGCCAGCCAACAGGGGGGTGGGTACGAGCAGTGCTTC. Amino acids: CASQQGGGYEQCF.

This clonotype was counted ten times or more. The rearrangement uses TRBV20-1 and TRBJ2-3; 15 positions match TRBD2. This CDR3 is built from 18 residues. Germline loops: CDR1 DFQATT, CDR2 SNEGSKA (reference sequence). V lost 6 bases to trimming and J lost 3 bases; unmatched junction nucleotides: 13. The CDR3 loop reads CSAKPEGTSGRRTDTQYF. The CDR3 bases are TGCAGTGCCAAACCCGAAGGGACTAGCGGGAGGCGGACAGATACGCAGTATTTT.

J is TRBJ2-1 and V is TRBV20-1; the D is unclear. Germline CDR1 and CDR2: DFQATT and SNEGSKA (reference sequence). The CDR3 covers 15 residues. V was cut by 7 bases and J by 4 bases, with 20 bases left in between. CDR3 amino acids: CSVGRRQALYNEQFF. CDR3 bases: TGCAGTGTTGGGCGTAGGCAGGCGCTTTACAATGAGCAGTTCTTC.

The CDR3: CSVEADRVIEQFF. The CDR3, as DNA: TGCAGCGTTGAAGCAGACAGGGTTATTGAGCAGTTCTTC. The rearrangement uses TRBV29-1 and TRBJ2-1; 7 positions agree with TRBD1. The CDR3 is 13 residues long. Germline CDR1 reads SQVTM; CDR2 reads ANQGSEA. After removal of 1 base from V and 9 bases from J, the junction contained 6 bases not matched to a gene.

The chain carries TRBV7-2 and TRBJ2-5; possibly TRBD2 for D (5 bases). The CDR3 spans 15 residues. Germline CDR1 SGHTA, CDR2 FQGNSA. V was trimmed by 2 bases and J by 1 base, leaving 11 bases between them. The CDR3 region is CASSLHSGIQETQYF. The CDR3 coding sequence is TGTGCCAGCAGCTTACACAGCGGAATCCAAGAGACCCAGTACTTC.

This clonotype was seen a few times. This chain's CDR3 is CASSLSLGETQYF. CDR3 nucleotides: TGTGCCAGCAGCTTATCACTAGGGGAGACCCAGTACTTC. The chain links TRBV7-3 to TRBJ2-5; D might be TRBD2 (5 bases). This CDR3 has 13 amino acids. Trimming removed 2 bases at V and 5 bases at J, with 9 bases between. Looked up from germline, CDR1 is SGHTA and CDR2 is FQGTGA.

V usage is TRBV2 and J usage is TRBJ2-5; 10 nucleotides match TRBD2. V gave up 2 bases and J gave up 3 bases; unmatched junction bases: 3. Germline V CDR1 and CDR2: SNHLY, FYNNEI. CDR3 size: 15 residues. The CDR3 loop is CASSETSGVEETQYF. As DNA, the CDR3 is TGTGCCAGCAGTGAAACTAGCGGGGTGGAAGAGACCCAGTACTTC.

On this clonotype: Being one base from a much bigger clone, this may be a read error. The J gene is TRBJ2-5, the V gene TRBV10-3, with D possibly TRBD2 on 6 matching bases. The CDR3 is 13 residues long. The V and J ends lost 8 bases and 3 bases respectively, with 13 bases between them. The germline CDR1 and CDR2 sequences are ENHRY and SYGVKD. The CDR3 region is CAICVTSKETQYF. The CDR3 bases are TGTGCCATCTGTGTAACTAGCAAAGAGACCCAGTACTTC.

V gene TRBV12-3 or TRBV12-4 combines with J gene TRBJ2-3; 11 bases align to TRBD2. This CDR3 has 16 amino acids. The V segment lost 5 bases and the J segment 2 bases; nucleotides outside the gene matches: 6. CDR3 sequence (DNA): TGTGCCAGCAGTCCCGGGACTAGCGGATACACAGATACGCAGTATTTT. Translation gives CASSPGTSGYTDTQYF.

In this sample, this clonotype turned up many times. V is TRBV11-2 and J is TRBJ1-6; TRBD1 matches at 9 bases. Germline V CDR1 and CDR2: SGHAT, FQNNGV. CDR3 length: 14 amino acids. V lost 3 bases to trimming and J lost 8 bases; unmatched junction nucleotides: 2. The CDR3 region is CASSLGQGHSPLHF. CDR3 in DNA: TGTGCCAGCAGCTTGGGACAGGGCCATTCACCCCTCCACTTT.

The rearrangement joins TRBV5-1 to TRBJ1-4; no reliable D call. The CDR3 runs to 16 residues. The germline V gene encodes CDR1 SGHRS and CDR2 YFSETQ. V lost 0 bases and J lost 7, with 16 bases in between. The CDR3 coding sequence is TGCGCCAGCAGCTTGGAGTCGGCAGGTTGGGGTGAAAAACTGTTTTTT. Protein sequence: CASSLESAGWGEKLFF.

This sequence joins TRBV7-2 and TRBJ2-3; D gene unclear. CDR1 and CDR2 (germline): SGHTA, FQGNSA. V lost 2 bases, J lost 0 bases, and 6 bases lay in between. CDR3 length equals 14 residues. The CDR3 sequence: CASSLRWSTDTQYF. DNA of the CDR3: TGTGCCAGCAGCTTAAGGTGGAGCACAGATACGCAGTATTTT.

This clonotype was observed many times. The chain joins TRBV6-2 or TRBV6-3 to TRBJ2-6; 9 nucleotides align to TRBD1. CDR1 is MNHEY and CDR2 is SVGEGT in the germline V gene. The CDR3 is 18 amino acids. J lost 0 bases, V lost 3 bases, and 6 bases had no gene match. The CDR3 region has the DNA TGTGCCAGCAGTTATCCGGGACAGGGAGTCTCTGGGGCCAACGTCCTGACTTTC. Protein product: CASSYPGQGVSGANVLTF.

This clonotype was observed a few times. The V call is TRBV7-3, the J call TRBJ2-2; D not certain. Germline V gene sequence: CDR1 SGHTA, CDR2 FQGTGA. This CDR3 region has 16 residues. Trimming removed 2 bases from V and 5 bases from J, with 15 bases in between. CDR3 coding DNA: TGTGCCAGCAGCTTAGTGAGCGTCTATCATACCGGGGAGCTGTTTTTT. This translates into CASSLVSVYHTGELFF.

Here the CDR3 DNA reads TGCAGCTCCGGAACCGGGGAGCTGTTTTTT. As protein: CSSGTGELFF. This sequence joins TRBV29-1 and TRBJ2-2, with D uncertain. Looked up from germline, CDR1 is SQVTM and CDR2 is ANQGSEA. The CDR3 is 10 amino acids. Trimming removed 8 bases at V and 5 bases at J, with 6 bases between.